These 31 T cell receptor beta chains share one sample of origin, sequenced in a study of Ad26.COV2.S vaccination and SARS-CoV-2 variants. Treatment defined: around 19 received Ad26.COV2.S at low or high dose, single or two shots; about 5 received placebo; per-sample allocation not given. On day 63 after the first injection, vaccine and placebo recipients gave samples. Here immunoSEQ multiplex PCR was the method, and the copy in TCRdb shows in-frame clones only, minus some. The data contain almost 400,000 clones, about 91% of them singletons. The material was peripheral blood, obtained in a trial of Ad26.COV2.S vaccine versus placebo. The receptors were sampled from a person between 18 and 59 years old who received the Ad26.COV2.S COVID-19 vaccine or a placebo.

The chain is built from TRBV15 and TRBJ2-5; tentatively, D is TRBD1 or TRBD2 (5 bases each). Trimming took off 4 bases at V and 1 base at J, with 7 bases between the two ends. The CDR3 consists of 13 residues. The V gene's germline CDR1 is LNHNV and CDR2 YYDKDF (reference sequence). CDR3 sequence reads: CATSIGTQETQYF. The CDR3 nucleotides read TGTGCCACCAGCATCGGGACCCAAGAGACCCAGTACTTC. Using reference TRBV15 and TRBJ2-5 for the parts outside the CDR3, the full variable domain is DAMVIQNPRYQVTQFGKPVTLSCSQTLNHNVMYWYQQKSSQAPKLLFHYYDKDFNNEADTPDNFQSRRPNTSFCFLDIRSPGLGDTAMYLCATSIGTQETQYFGPGTRLLVL.

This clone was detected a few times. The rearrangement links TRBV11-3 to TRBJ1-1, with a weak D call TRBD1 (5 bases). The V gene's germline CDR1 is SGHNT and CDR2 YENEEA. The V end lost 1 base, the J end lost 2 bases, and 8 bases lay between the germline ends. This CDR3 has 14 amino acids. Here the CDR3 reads CASSLGRDNTEAFF. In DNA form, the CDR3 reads TGTGCCAGCAGCTTAGGTAGGGACAACACTGAAGCTTTCTTT. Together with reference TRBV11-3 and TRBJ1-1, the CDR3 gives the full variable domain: EAGVVQSPRYKIIEKKQPVAFWCNPISGHNTLYWYLQNLGQGPELLIRYENEEAVDDSQLPKDRFSAERLKGVDSTLKIQPAELGDSAVYLCASSLGRDNTEAFFGQGTRLTVV.

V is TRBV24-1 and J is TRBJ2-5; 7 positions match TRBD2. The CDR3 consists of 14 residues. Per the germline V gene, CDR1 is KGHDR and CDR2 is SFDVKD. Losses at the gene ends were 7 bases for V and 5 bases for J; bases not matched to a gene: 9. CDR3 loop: CATRASGEGETQYF. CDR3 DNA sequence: TGTGCCACCAGAGCTTCTGGGGAGGGGGAGACCCAGTACTTC.

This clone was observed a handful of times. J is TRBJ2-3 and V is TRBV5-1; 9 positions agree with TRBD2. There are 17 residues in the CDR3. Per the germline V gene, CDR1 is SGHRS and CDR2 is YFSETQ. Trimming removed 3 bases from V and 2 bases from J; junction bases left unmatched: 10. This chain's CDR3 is CASSYLRLAGNTDTQYF. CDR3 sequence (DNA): TGCGCCAGCAGCTATCTACGTCTAGCGGGAAACACAGATACGCAGTATTTT.

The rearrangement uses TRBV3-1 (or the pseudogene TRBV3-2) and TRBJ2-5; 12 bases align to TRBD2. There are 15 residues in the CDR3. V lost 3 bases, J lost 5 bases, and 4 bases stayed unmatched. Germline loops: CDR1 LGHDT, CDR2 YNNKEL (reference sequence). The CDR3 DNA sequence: TGTGCCAGCAGCCAGAGGACTAGCGGGAAGGAGACCCAGTACTTC. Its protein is CASSQRTSGKETQYF.

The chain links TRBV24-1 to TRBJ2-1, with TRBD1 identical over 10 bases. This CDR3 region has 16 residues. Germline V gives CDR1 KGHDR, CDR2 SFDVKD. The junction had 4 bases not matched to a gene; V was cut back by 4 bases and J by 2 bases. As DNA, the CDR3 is TGTGCCACCAGTGACCCGACAGGGGGCCCCTACAATGAGCAGTTCTTC. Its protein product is CATSDPTGGPYNEQFF.

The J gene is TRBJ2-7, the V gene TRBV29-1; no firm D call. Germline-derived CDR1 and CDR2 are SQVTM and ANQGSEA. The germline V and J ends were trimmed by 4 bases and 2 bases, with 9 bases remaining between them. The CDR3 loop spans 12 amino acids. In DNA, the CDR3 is TGCAGCGTTGGGGGAAACGCCTACGAGCAGTACTTC. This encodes CSVGGNAYEQYF.

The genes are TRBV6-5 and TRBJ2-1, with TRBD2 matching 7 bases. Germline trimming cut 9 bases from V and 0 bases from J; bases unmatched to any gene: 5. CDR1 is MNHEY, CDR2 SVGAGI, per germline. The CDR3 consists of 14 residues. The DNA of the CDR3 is TGTGCCAGTCGAGCGGGGAGCTCCTACAATGAGCAGTTCTTC. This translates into CASRAGSSYNEQFF.

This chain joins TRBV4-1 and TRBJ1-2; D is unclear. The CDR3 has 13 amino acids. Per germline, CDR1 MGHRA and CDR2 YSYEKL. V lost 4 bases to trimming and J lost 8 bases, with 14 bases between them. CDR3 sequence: CASSPLGEFGYTF. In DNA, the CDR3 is TGCGCCAGCAGCCCCCTCGGCGAATTCGGCTACACCTTC.

The CDR3 loop reads CSVDTSDYEQFF. The CDR3 coding sequence is TGCAGCGTTGACACTAGCGATTATGAGCAGTTCTTC. The chain employs TRBV29-1 and TRBJ2-1; 7 bases map to TRBD2. From germline, CDR1 is SQVTM and CDR2 ANQGSEA. The V gene end was trimmed by 3 bases and the J gene end by 8 bases; junction bases not matched to a gene: 4. The CDR3 is 12 amino acids.

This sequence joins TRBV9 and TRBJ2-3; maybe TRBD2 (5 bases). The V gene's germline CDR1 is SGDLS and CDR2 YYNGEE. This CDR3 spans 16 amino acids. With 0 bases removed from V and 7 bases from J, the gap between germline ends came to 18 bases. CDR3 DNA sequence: TGTGCCAGCAGCGTAGTCGGTGAGGCTAGCCTAAATACGCAGTATTTT. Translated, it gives CASSVVGEASLNTQYF.

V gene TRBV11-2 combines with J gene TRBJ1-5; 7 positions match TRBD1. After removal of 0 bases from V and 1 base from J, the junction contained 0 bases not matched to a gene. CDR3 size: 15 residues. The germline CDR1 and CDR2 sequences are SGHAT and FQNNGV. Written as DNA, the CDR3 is TGTGCCAGCAGCTTAGAGACAGGGAGCAATCAGCCCCAGCATTTT. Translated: CASSLETGSNQPQHF.

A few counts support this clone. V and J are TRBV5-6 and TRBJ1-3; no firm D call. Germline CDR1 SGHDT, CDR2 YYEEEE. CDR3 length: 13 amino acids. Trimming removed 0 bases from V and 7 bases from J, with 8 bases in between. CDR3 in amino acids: CASSLDSRNTIYF. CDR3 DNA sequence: TGTGCCAGCAGCTTGGACTCGCGGAACACCATATATTTT. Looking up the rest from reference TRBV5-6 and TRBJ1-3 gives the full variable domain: DAGVTQSPTHLIKTRGQQVTLRCSPKSGHDTVSWYQQALGQGPQFIFQYYEEEERQRGNFPDRFSGHQFPNYSSELNVNALLLGDSALYLCASSLDSRNTIYFGEGSWLTVV.

Here the CDR3 reads CSADPGLTQYF. The CDR3 DNA follows: TGCAGTGCTGATCCGGGTTTGACGCAGTATTTT. This chain links TRBV20-1 with TRBJ2-3; no clear D. The CDR3 consists of 11 residues. Germline-derived CDR1 and CDR2 are DFQATT and SNEGSKA (reference sequence). V shed 5 bases and J shed 9 bases, with 12 bases lying between them.

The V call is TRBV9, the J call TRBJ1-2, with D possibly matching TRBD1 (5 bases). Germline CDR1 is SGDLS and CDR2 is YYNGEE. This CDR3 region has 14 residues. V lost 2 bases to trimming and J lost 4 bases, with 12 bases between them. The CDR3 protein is CASSVGDSSYGYTF. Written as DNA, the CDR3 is TGTGCCAGCAGCGTCGGTGACAGCTCCTATGGCTACACCTTC.

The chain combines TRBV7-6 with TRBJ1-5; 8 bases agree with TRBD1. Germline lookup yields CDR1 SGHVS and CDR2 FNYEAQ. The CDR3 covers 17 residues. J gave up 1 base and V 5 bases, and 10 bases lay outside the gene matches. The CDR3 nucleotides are TGTGCCAGCAGCCCTGGCCAGGGGGCGCGAAGCAATCAGCCCCAGCATTTT. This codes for CASSPGQGARSNQPQHF.

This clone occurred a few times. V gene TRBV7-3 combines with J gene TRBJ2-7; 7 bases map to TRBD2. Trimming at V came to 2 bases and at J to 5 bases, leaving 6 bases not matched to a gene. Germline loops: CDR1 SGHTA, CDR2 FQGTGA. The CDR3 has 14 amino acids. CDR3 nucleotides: TGTGCCAGCAGCTTATCCAGCGGGACCGACGAGCAGTACTTC. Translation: CASSLSSGTDEQYF.

The CDR3 region is CASSQELPGDNYGYTF. The CDR3, as DNA: TGTGCCAGCAGCCAAGAACTCCCAGGGGATAACTATGGCTACACCTTC. V usage is TRBV3-1 (or the pseudogene TRBV3-2) and J usage is TRBJ1-2; D perhaps matches TRBD1 (6 bases). The CDR3 totals 16 residues. CDR1 is LGHDT and CDR2 is YNNKEL in the germline V gene (reference sequence). Trimming pared 0 bases from V and 1 base from J, leaving 12 bases between.

CDR3 coding DNA: TGTGCCGACTGCCCAATTGATGCGGGGTACGAGCAGTACTTC. Translated, it gives CADCPIDAGYEQYF. J is TRBJ2-7 and V is TRBV10-3; D perhaps matches TRBD2 (6 bases). Germline CDR1 ENHRY, CDR2 SYGVKD. The CDR3 contains 14 residues. V was shortened by 11 bases and J by 4 bases, with 21 bases between the two germline ends.

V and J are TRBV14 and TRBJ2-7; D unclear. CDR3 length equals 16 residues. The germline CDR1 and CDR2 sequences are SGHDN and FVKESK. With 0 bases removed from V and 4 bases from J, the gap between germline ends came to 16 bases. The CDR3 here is CASSQDISGPIYEQYF. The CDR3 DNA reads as TGTGCCAGCAGCCAAGATATATCCGGGCCGATATACGAGCAGTACTTC. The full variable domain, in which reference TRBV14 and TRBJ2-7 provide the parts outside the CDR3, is EAGVTQFPSHSVIEKGQTVTLRCDPISGHDNLYWYRRVMGKEIKFLLHFVKESKQDESGMPNNRFLAERTGGTYSTLKVQPAELEDSGVYFCASSQDISGPIYEQYFGPGTRLTVT.

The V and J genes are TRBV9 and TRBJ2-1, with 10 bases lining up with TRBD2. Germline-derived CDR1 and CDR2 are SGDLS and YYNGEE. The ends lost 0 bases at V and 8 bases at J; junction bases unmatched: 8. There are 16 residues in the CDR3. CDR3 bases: TGTGCCAGCAGCGTAGGGCCAGCGGGAGGGCGGGATGAGCAGTTCTTC. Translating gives CASSVGPAGGRDEQFF.

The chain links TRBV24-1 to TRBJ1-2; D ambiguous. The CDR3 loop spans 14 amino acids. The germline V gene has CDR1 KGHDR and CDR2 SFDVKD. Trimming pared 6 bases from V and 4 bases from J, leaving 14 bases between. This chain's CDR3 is CATSSGPGFYGYTF. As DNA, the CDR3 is TGTGCCACCAGTAGCGGACCCGGATTCTATGGCTACACCTTC.

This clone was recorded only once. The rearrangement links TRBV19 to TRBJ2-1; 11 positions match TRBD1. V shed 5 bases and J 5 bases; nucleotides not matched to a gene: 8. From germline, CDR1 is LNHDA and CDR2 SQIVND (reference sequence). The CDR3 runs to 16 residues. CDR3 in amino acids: CASSGRDRGFNNEQFF. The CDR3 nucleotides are TGTGCCAGTAGTGGTCGGGACAGGGGGTTTAACAATGAGCAGTTCTTC.

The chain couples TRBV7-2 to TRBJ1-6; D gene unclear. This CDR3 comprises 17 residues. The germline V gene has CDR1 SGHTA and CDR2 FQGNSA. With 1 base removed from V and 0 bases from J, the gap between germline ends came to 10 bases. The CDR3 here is CASSLDRPSSYNSPLHF. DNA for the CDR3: TGTGCCAGCAGCTTAGATCGTCCGAGCTCCTATAATTCACCCCTCCACTTT. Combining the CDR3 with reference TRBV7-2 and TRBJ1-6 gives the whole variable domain GAGVSQSPSNKVTEKGKDVELRCDPISGHTALYWYRQSLGQGLEFLIYFQGNSAPDKSGLPSDRFSAERTGGSVSTLTIQRTQQEDSAVYLCASSLDRPSSYNSPLHFGNGTRLTVT.

The CDR3 is CASSLAGTKETQYF. The DNA for the CDR3 is TGCGCCAGCAGCTTGGCCGGGACAAAAGAGACCCAGTACTTC. The chain combines TRBV5-1 with TRBJ2-5; a possible D gene is TRBD1 (6 bases). Germline CDR1 SGHRS, CDR2 YFSETQ. V lost 0 bases and J lost 3, with 9 bases in between. CDR3 length: 14 residues.

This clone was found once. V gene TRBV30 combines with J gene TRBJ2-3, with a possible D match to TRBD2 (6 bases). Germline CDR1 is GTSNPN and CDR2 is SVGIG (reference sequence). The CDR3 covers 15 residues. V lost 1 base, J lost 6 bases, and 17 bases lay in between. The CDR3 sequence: CAWSGGGPEEDTQYF. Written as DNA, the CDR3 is TGTGCCTGGAGTGGGGGAGGTCCCGAAGAGGATACGCAGTATTTT.

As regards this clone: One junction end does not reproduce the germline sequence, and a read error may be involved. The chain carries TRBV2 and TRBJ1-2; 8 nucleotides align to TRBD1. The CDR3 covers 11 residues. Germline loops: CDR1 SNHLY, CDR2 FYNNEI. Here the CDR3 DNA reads TGTGCCAGCAGGGCGACAGGGGCCGTAGCCTTC. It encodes CASRATGAVAF.

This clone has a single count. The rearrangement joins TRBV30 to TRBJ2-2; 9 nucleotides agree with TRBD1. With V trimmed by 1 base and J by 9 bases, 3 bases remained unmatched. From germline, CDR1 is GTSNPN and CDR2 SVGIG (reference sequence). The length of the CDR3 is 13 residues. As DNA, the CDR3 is TGTGCCTGGAGTGGACAGGGGGTTTGGGAGCTGTTTTTT. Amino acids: CAWSGQGVWELFF.

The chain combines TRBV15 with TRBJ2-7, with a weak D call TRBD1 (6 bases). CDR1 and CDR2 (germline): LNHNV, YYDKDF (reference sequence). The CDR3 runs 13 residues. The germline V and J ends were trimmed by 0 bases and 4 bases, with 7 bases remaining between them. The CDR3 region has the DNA TGTGCCACCAGCAGAGAAGGGGGATACGAGCAGTACTTC. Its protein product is CATSREGGYEQYF.

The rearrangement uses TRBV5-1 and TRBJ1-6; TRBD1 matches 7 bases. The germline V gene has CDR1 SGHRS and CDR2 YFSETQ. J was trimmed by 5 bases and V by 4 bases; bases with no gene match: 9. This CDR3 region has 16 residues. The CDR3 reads CASSRTGRYNNSPLHF. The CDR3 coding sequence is TGCGCCAGCAGCCGGACAGGCAGATATAATAATTCACCCCTCCACTTT.

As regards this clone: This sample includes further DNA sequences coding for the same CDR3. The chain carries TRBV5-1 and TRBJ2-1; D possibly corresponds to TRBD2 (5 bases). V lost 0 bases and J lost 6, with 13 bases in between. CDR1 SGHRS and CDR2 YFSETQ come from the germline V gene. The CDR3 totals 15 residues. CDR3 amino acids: CASSLEVGVSNEQFF. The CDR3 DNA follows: TGCGCCAGCAGCTTGGAGGTGGGAGTGAGCAATGAGCAGTTCTTC.